The clone carrying this T cell receptor (beta chain) was counted between two and nine times. What it binds is not known. This record belongs to a study of response to subunit inactivated influenza vaccine. Study outcomes and limitations: The authors offered the suggestion that each seasonal influenza vaccination recruits few new T cells.

TCRdb processed the RT-PCR reads anew with MiXCR; each CDR3 protein has one entry. This table holds about 620,000 distinct CDR3 sequences, around 11% found once. These data are also associated with another study on T cells expressing NK-cell markers. This second study notes: In generating TCR beta cDNA, 5'RACE template switching with UMIs was used. There were seven HCMV-seropositive donors and one seronegative donor among the eight sequenced. Also leading the CD3+CD56-NKG2C+ fraction in a few donors were these clonotypes. It was still unclear whether expanded NKG2C+ T cell clones were HCMV specific.

Sequences were derived from PBMCs from blood, sampled on the day of vaccination. The clonotype originates from a man aged 50 to 59 who received an inactivated influenza vaccine.

CDR3 DNA sequence: TGTGCCAGCAGCTTATCTACGGGTGAGCAGTACTTC. It translates to CASSLSTGEQYF. V is TRBV7-9 and J is TRBJ2-7; no reliable D call. CDR3 length: 12 amino acids. The V gene lost 2 bases and the J gene lost 7 bases, with 9 bases spanning the gap. Germline V gene sequence: CDR1 SEHNR, CDR2 FQNEAQ (reference sequence).